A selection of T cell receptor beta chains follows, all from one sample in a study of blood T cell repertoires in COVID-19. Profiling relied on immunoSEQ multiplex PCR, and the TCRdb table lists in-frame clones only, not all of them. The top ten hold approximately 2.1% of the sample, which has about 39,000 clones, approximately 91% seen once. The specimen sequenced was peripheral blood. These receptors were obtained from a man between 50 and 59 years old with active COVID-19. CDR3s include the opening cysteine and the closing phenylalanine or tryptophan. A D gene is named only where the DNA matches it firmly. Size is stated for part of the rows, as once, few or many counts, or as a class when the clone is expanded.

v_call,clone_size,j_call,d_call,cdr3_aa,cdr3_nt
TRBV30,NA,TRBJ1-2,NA,CAWSRGGEAYGYTF,TGTGCCTGGAGTCGGGGGGGAGAAGCCTATGGCTACACCTTC
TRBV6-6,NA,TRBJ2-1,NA,CASNQANEQFF,TGTGCCAGCAACCAGGCTAATGAGCAGTTCTTC
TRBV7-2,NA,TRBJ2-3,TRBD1,CASRFRQGPTDTQYF,TGTGCCAGCAGATTTAGACAGGGCCCGACAGATACGCAGTATTTT
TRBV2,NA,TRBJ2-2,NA,CASSDEGGVTGELFF,TGTGCCAGCAGTGACGAAGGGGGGGTCACCGGGGAGCTGTTTTTT
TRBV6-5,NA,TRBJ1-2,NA,CASGQNYGYTF,TGTGCCAGCGGCCAAAACTATGGCTACACCTTC
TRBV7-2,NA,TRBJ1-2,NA,CASSLAGRDYGYTF,TGTGCCAGCAGCTTAGCTGGCAGGGACTATGGCTACACCTTC
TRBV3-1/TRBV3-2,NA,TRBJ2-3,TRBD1,CASSRRTGYSYF,TGTGCCAGCAGCCGAAGGACAGGGTATAGCTATTTT
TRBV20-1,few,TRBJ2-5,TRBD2,CSASLAAGVVETQYF,TGCAGTGCTAGTTTAGCGGCGGGAGTGGTTGAGACCCAGTACTTC
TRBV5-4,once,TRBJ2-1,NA,CASSLGGDDEQFF,TGTGCCAGCAGCTTAGGGGGGGACGATGAGCAGTTCTTC
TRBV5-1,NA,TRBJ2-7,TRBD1,CASSPGGDRGVGEQYF,TGCGCCAGCAGCCCCGGAGGGGACAGGGGAGTAGGGGAGCAGTACTTC
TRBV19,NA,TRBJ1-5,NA,CASSPPLAHRVGSNQPQHF,TGTGCCAGTAGCCCTCCCTTGGCCCACAGGGTGGGTAGCAATCAGCCCCAGCATTTT
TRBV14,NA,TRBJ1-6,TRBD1,CASSQVYTGTDNSPLHF,TGTGCCAGCAGCCAAGTTTACACCGGGACAGATAATTCACCCCTCCACTTT
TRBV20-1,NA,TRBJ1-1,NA,CSAGSDTEAFF,TGCAGCGCGGGGTCAGACACTGAAGCTTTCTTT
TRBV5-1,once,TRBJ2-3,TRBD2,CASSSRGDADTQYF,TGCGCCAGCAGCTCTCGGGGGGATGCAGATACGCAGTATTTT
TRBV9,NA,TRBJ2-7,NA,CASSVEGWSNEQYF,TGTGCCAGCAGCGTAGAAGGCTGGAGCAACGAGCAGTACTTC
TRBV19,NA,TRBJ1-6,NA,CASTLTGYNSPLHF,TGTGCCAGTACCCTAACCGGCTATAATTCACCCCTCCACTTT
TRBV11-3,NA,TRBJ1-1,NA,CASSLTGLTEAFF,TGTGCCAGCAGCCTAACAGGGCTAACTGAAGCTTTCTTT
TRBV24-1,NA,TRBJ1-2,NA,CATSDGRYGYTF,TGTGCCACCAGTGACGGCAGGTATGGCTACACCTTC
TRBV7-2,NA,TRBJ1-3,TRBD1,CASSLWTGDSGNTIYF,TGTGCCAGCAGCTTATGGACAGGGGACTCTGGAAACACCATATATTTT
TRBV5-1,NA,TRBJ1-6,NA,CASSLGGTGDYNSPLHF,TGCGCCAGCAGCTTGGGGGGAACCGGGGACTATAATTCACCCCTCCACTTT
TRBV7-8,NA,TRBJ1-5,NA,CASSFGTIAGNQPQHF,TGTGCCAGCAGCTTTGGGACTATCGCGGGGAATCAGCCCCAGCATTTT
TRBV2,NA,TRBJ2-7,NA,CASRGRVGYEQYF,TGTGCCAGCAGGGGCAGGGTTGGGTACGAGCAGTACTTC
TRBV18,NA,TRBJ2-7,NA,CASSPTGTSTYEQYF,TGTGCCAGCTCCCCCACCGGGACTTCCACCTACGAGCAGTACTTC
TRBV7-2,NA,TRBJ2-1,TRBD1,CASSSQGQGNEQFF,TGTGCCAGCAGCTCACAGGGGCAGGGAAATGAGCAGTTCTTC
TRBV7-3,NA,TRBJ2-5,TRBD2,CASSFSGGKETQYF,TGTGCCAGCAGCTTTAGCGGGGGAAAAGAGACCCAGTACTTC
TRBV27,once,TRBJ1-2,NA,CASSLRQPSNYGYTF,TGTGCCAGCAGTTTAAGACAGCCCTCCAACTATGGCTACACCTTC
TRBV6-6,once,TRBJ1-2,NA,CASSYSNFLRYGYTF,TGTGCCAGCAGTTACTCGAACTTCCTTCGCTATGGCTACACCTTC
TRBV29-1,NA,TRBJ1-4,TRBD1,CSARGGQGSEKLFF,TGCAGCGCTCGCGGGGGACAGGGGAGTGAAAAACTGTTTTTT
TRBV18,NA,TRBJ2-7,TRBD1,CASSPDRAEQYF,TGTGCCAGCTCACCCGACAGGGCGGAGCAGTACTTC
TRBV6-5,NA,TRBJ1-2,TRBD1,CASRGTGEGYTF,TGTGCCAGCAGGGGAACAGGGGAAGGCTACACCTTC
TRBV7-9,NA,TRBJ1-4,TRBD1,CASSPPGTGTKLFF,TGTGCCAGCAGCCCCCCGGGGACAGGGACAAAACTGTTTTTT
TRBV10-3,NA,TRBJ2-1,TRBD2,CAISESGSGGSYNEQFF,TGTGCCATCAGTGAGTCGGGTAGCGGGGGATCCTACAATGAGCAGTTCTTC
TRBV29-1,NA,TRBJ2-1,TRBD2,CSVPRLAGRTYNEQFF,TGCAGCGTGCCCCGATTAGCGGGCAGGACCTACAATGAGCAGTTCTTC
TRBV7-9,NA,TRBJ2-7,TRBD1,CASSPNRQGLDEQYF,TGTGCCAGCAGCCCCAACAGACAGGGATTAGACGAGCAGTACTTC
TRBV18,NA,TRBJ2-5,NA,CASSPLGGGEETQYF,TGTGCCAGCTCACCCCTCGGAGGGGGGGAGGAGACCCAGTACTTC
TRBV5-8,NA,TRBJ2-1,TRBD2,CASSSSSGRTGNEQFF,TGTGCCAGCAGCTCTTCTAGCGGGAGAACGGGAAATGAGCAGTTCTTC
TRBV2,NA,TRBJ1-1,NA,CASSVYSSETEAFF,TGTGCCAGCAGTGTCTATTCGTCGGAGACTGAAGCTTTCTTT
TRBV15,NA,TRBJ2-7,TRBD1,CATSSNRGHYEQYF,TGTGCCACCAGCAGCAACAGGGGACACTACGAGCAGTACTTC
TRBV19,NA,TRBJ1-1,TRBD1,CASRKGAADTEAFF,TGTGCCAGTAGGAAGGGGGCTGCTGACACTGAAGCTTTCTTT
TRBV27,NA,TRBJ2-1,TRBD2,CASIPWGTRGDNEQFF,TGTGCCAGCATACCTTGGGGGACTAGGGGGGACAATGAGCAGTTCTTC
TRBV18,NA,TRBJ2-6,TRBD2,CASSGTSGSFGANVLTF,TGTGCCAGCTCGGGAACTAGCGGGAGTTTTGGGGCCAACGTCCTGACTTTC
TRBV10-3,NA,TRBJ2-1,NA,CAISDREDNEQFF,TGTGCCATCAGTGACAGGGAAGACAATGAGCAGTTCTTC
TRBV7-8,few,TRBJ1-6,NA,CASSAQGPQNSPLHF,TGTGCCAGCAGTGCCCAGGGGCCACAAAATTCACCCCTCCACTTT
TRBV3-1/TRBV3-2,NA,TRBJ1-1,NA,CASSQDSTEAFF,TGTGCCAGCAGCCAAGATTCTACTGAAGCTTTCTTT
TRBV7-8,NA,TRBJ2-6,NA,CASLLRSGANVLTF,TGTGCCAGCCTACTTCGCTCTGGGGCCAACGTCCTGACTTTC
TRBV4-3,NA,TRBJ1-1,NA,CASSQELGRETEAFF,TGCGCCAGCAGCCAAGAATTGGGTCGGGAGACTGAAGCTTTCTTT
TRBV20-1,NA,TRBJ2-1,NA,CSARGGAELFF,TGCAGTGCTAGAGGCGGAGCAGAACTGTTCTTC